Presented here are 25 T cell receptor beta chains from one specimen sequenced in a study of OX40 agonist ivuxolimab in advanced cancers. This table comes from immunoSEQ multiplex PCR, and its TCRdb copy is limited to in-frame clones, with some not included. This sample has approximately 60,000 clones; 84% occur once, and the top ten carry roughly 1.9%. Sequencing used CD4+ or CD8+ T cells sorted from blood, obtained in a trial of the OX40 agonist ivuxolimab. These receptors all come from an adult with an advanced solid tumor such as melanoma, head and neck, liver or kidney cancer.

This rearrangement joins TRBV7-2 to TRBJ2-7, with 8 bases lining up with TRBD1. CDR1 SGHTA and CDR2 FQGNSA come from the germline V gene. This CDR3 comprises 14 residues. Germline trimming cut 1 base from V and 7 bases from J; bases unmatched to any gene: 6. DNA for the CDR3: TGTGCCAGCAGCTTAGGAACGACAGGGGAAGAGCAGTACTTC. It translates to CASSLGTTGEEQYF.

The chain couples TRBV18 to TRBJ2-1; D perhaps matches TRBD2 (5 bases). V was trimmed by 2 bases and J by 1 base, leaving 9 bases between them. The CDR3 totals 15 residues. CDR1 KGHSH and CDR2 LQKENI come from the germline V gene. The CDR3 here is CASSPLRASYNEQFF. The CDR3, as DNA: TGTGCCAGCTCACCATTGCGGGCGTCCTACAATGAGCAGTTCTTC.

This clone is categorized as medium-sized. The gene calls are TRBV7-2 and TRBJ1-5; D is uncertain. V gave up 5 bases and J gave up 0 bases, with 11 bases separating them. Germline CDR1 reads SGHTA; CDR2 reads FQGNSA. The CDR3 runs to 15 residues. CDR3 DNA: TGTGCCAGCAGCCCCTCCGCTGGTAGCAATCAGCCCCAGCATTTT. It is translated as CASSPSAGSNQPQHF.

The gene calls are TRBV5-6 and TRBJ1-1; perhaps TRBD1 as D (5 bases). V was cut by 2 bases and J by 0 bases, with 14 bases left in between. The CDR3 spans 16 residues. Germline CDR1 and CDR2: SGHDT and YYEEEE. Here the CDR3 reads CASSFSGRRMNTEAFF. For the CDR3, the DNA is TGTGCCAGCAGCTTCTCGGGGCGTCGAATGAACACTGAAGCTTTCTTT.

The chain's CDR3 is CASSVETSERGEQFF. The CDR3 DNA follows: TGTGCCAGCAGCGTAGAAACTAGCGAGCGGGGTGAGCAGTTCTTC. The chain is built from TRBV9 and TRBJ2-1; 7 bases align to TRBD2. Unmatched junction bases numbered 9, after V lost 0 bases and J lost 9 bases. Germline lookup yields CDR1 SGDLS and CDR2 YYNGEE. The CDR3 is 15 amino acids. The full variable domain, in which reference TRBV9 and TRBJ2-1 provide the parts outside the CDR3, is DSGVTQTPKHLITATGQRVTLRCSPRSGDLSVYWYQQSLDQGLQFLIQYYNGEERAKGNILERFSAQQFPDLHSELNLSSLELGDSALYFCASSVETSERGEQFFGPGTRLTVL.

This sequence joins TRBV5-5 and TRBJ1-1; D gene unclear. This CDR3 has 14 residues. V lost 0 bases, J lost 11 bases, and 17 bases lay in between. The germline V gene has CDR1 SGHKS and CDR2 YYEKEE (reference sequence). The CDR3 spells CASSLAQVEDGAFF. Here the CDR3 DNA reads TGTGCCAGCAGCTTGGCCCAGGTCGAAGACGGGGCTTTCTTT.

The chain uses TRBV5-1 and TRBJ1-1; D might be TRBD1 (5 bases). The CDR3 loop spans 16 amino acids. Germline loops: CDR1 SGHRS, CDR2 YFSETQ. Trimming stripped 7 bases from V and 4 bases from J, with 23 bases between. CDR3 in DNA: TGCGCCAGCCGACCTGATCCGGGGGACGGAAGCACTGAAGCTTTCTTT. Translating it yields CASRPDPGDGSTEAFF.

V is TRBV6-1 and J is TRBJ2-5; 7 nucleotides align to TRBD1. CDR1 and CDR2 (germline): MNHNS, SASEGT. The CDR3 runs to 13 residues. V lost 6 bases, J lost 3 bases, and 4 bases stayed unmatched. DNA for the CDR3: TGTGCCAGCAGACTGACAGGGAAAGAGACCCAGTACTTC. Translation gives CASRLTGKETQYF.

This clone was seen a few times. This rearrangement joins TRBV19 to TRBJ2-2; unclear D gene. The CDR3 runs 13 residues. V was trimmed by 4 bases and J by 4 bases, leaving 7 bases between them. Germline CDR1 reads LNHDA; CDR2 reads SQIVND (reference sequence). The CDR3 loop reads CASSRAGTGELFF. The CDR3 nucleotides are TGTGCCAGTAGTAGGGCTGGCACCGGGGAGCTGTTTTTT.

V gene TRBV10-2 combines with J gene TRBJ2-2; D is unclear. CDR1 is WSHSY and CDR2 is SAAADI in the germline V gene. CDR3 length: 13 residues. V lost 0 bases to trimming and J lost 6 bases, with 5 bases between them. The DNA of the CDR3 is TGCGCCAGCAGTGAGTCAACGCCCGGGGAGCTGTTTTTT. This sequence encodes CASSESTPGELFF.

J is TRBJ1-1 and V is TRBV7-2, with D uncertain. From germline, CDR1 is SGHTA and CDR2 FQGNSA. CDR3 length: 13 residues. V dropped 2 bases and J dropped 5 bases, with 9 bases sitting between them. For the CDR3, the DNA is TGTGCCAGCAGCTTACGAAGGGAAACTGAAGCTTTCTTT. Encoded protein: CASSLRRETEAFF.

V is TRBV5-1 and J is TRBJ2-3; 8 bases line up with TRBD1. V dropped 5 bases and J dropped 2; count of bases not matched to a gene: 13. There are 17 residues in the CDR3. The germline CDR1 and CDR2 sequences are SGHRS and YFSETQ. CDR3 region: CASSVLTGTGNTDTQYF. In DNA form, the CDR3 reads TGCGCCAGCAGTGTCCTTACCGGGACAGGAAACACAGATACGCAGTATTTT.

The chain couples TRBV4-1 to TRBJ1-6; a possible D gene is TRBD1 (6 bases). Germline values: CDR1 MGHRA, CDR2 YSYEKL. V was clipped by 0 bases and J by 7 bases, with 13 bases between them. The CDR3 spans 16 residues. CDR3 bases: TGCGCCAGCAGCCAAGATAGGGGGACCTTAAATTCACCCCTCCACTTT. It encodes CASSQDRGTLNSPLHF.

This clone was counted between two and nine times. The CDR3 loop reads CASSTKAGAGSYNEQFF. CDR3 bases: TGTGCCAGCAGTACAAAGGCGGGCGCGGGCTCCTACAATGAGCAGTTCTTC. The V call is TRBV28, the J call TRBJ2-1, with D possibly being TRBD2 (5 bases). Trimming removed 5 bases at V and 0 bases at J, with 17 bases between. The germline CDR1 and CDR2 sequences are MDHEN and SYDVKM. The CDR3 has 17 residues.

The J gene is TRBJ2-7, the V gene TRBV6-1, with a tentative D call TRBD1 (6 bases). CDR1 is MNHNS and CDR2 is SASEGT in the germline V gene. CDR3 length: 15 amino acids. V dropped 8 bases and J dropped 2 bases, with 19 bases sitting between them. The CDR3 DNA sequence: TGTGCCAGCGGACTTTCCGCAGGGGCTACCTACGAGCAGTACTTC. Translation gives CASGLSAGATYEQYF.

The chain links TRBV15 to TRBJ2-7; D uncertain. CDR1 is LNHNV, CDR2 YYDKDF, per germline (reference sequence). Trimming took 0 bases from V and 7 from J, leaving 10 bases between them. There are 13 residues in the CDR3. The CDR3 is CATSRDRRQEQYF. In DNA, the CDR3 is TGTGCCACCAGCAGAGATCGCCGGCAGGAGCAGTACTTC.

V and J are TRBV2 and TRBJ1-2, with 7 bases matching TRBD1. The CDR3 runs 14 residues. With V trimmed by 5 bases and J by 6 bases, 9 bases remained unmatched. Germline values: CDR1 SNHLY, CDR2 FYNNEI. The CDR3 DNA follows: TGTGCCAGCAGTATCTCAAGACAGGGCGATGGCTACACCTTC. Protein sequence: CASSISRQGDGYTF.

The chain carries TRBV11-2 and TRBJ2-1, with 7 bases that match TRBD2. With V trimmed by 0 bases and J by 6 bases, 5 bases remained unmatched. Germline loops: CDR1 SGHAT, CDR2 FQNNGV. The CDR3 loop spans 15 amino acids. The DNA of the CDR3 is TGTGCCAGCAGCTTAGATCGGTCTAGCGGCAATGAGCAGTTCTTC. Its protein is CASSLDRSSGNEQFF.

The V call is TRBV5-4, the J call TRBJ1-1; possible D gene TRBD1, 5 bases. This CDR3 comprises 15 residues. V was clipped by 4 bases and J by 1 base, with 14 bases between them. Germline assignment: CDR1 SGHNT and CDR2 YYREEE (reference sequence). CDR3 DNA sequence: TGTGCCAGCAGCCGATTAGACAGCCAGAACACTGAAGCTTTCTTT. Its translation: CASSRLDSQNTEAFF.

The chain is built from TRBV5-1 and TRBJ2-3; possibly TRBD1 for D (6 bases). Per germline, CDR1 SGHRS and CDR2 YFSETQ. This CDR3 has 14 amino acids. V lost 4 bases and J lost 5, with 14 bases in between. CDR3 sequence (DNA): TGCGCCAGCAGCCACGACAGGACTCAAGATACGCAGTATTTT. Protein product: CASSHDRTQDTQYF.

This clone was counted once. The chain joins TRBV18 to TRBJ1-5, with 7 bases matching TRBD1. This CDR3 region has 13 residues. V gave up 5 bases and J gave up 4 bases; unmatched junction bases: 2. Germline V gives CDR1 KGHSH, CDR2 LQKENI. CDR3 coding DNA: TGTGCCAGCTCAACGGGACAGAATCAGCCCCAGCATTTT. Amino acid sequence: CASSTGQNQPQHF.

CDR3 nucleotide sequence: TGTGCCAGTAGTATTGGGGGGACCCAGTTCATGAACACTGAAGCTTTCTTT. This gives the protein CASSIGGTQFMNTEAFF. This sequence joins TRBV19 and TRBJ1-1, with D perhaps matching TRBD1 (5 bases). The germline gives CDR1 LNHDA, CDR2 SQIVND (reference sequence). The CDR3 spans 17 residues. Trimming shortened V by 3 bases and J by 0 bases, and 17 bases separated the two germline ends.

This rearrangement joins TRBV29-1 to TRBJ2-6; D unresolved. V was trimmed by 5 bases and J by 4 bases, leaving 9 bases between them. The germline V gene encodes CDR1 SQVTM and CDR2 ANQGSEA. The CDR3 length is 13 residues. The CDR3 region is CSVLGQGANVLTF. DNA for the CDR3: TGCAGCGTTCTCGGGCAGGGGGCCAACGTCCTGACTTTC. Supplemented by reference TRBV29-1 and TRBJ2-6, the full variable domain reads SAVISQKPSRDICQRGTSLTIQCQVDSQVTMMFWYRQQPGQSLTLIATANQGSEATYESGFVIDKFPISRPNLTFSTLTVSNMSPEDSSIYLCSVLGQGANVLTFGAGSRLTVL.

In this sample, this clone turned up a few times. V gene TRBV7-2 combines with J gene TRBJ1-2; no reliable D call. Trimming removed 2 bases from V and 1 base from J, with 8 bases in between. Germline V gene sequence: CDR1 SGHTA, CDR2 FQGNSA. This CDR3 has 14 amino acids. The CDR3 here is CASSLRTDNYGYTF. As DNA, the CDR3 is TGTGCCAGCAGCTTACGGACGGATAACTATGGCTACACCTTC.

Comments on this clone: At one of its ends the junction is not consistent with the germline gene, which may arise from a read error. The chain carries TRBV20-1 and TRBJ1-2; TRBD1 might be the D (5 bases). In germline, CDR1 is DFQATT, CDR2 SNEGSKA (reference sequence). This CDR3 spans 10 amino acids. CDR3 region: CSARVRDGDF. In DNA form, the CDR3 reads TGCAGTGCTAGAGTGAGGGACGGCGACTTC.